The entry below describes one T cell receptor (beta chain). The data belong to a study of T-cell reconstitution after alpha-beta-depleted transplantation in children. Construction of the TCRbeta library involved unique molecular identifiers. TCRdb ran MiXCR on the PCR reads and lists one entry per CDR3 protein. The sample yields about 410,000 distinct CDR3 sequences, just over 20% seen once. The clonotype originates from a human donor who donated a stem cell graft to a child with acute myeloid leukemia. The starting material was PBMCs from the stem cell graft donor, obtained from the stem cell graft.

CDR3 in DNA: TGCAGTGCTAAAGGGACTAGCGTATATGAGCAGTTCTTC. This translates into CSAKGTSVYEQFF. The chain links TRBV20-1 to TRBJ2-1; 10 bases are shared with TRBD2. This CDR3 is built from 13 residues. The V gene's germline CDR1 is DFQATT and CDR2 SNEGSKA (reference sequence). J gave up 8 bases and V 4 bases, and 5 bases lay outside the gene matches.